The entry below gives a single T cell receptor beta chain sequence along with its context. This sample is part of a study of T cell changes during pregnancy in multiple sclerosis. The repertoire was sequenced with immunoSEQ multiplex PCR; TCRdb's copy has only in-frame clones and lacks some. Of tens of thousands of clones listed, approximately 89% are singletons. The CDR3 totals 14 residues. V was cut by 3 bases and J by 3 bases, with 11 bases left in between. Germline CDR1 and CDR2: MDHEN and SYDVKM. This TCR derives from a female donor with multiple sclerosis, enrolled in a pregnancy study. The sample in question was CD4+ T cells from peripheral blood mononuclear cells, obtained in the first trimester of pregnancy. J is TRBJ1-1 and V is TRBV28; D is unresolved. As DNA, the CDR3 is TGTGCCAGCAGTTTCTGGGAGGCGGACACTGAAGCTTTCTTT. The encoded protein is CASSFWEADTEAFF.